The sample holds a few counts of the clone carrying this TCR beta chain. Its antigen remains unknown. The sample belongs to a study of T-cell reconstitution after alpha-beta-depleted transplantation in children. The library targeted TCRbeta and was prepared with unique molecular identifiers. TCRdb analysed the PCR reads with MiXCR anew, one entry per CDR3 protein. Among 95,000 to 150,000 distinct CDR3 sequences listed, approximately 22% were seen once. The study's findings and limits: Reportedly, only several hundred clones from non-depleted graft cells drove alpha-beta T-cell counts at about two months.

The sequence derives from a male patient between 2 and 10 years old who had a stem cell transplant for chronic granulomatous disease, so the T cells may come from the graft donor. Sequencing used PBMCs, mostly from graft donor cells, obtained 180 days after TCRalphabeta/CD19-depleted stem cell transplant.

The CDR3 region has the DNA TGCAGCGTCCGAACTGCGGGACAGGGGGACTACGAGCAGTACTTC. Its protein is CSVRTAGQGDYEQYF. The chain couples TRBV29-1 to TRBJ2-7, with 11 bases lining up with TRBD1. Germline assignment: CDR1 SQVTM and CDR2 ANQGSEA. V shed 6 bases, J shed 3 bases, and the junction held 10 bases outside the gene matches. There are 15 residues in the CDR3.